The TCR beta chain under discussion was sequenced for a study of cytomegalovirus exposure and HLA in healthy donors. About the research overall: Drawn from HLA-typed donors, about 85 million unique TCRs were held in an early data release. Overall study findings and caveats: An analysis was carried out at a later point. It showed that HLA-associated TCR beta chains were more clonally expanded than equally common non-associated chains. Rarity held for most TCR sequences, but there were some public TCRs that occurred in many donors.

Despite likely unrecorded immune exposures, the donors were nominally healthy at the time of sampling. Amplification used 60 Vbeta primers and 13 Jbeta primers. Measured with immunoSEQ multiplex PCR; TCRdb has only the in-frame clones, and not every one. The data contain about 140,000 clones, roughly two thirds of them seen just once; the ten biggest clones take up approximately 1.8%. Trimming stripped 5 bases from V and 0 bases from J, with 28 bases between. The V gene's germline CDR1 is MNHEY and CDR2 SMNVEV (reference sequence). This CDR3 has 20 amino acids. As regards this clone: Its antigen remains unidentified.

Source material: PBMCs. The sequence was collected from a male donor in good health and CMV-seronegative. V usage is TRBV27 and J usage is TRBJ1-2, with D possibly TRBD1 on 5 matching bases. The DNA of the CDR3 is TGTGCCAGCAGTCCCCACGGGGGGATTCCCGAGCTTTCCACTAACTATGGCTACACCTTC. Translated, it gives CASSPHGGIPELSTNYGYTF.